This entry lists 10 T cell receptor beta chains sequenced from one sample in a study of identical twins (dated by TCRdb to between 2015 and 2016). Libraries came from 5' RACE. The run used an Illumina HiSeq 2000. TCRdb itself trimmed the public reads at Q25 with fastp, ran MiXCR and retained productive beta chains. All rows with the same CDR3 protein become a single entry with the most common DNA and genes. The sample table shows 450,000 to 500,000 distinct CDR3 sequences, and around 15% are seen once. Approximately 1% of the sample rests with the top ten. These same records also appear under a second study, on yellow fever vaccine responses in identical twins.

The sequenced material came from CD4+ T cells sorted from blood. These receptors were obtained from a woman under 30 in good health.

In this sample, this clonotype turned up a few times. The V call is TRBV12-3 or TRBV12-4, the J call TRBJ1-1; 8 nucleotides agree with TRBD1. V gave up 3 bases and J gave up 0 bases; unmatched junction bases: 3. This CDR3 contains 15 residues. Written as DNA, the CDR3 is TGTGCCAGCAGTTTGTCAGGGGGCGTGAACACTGAAGCTTTCTTT. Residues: CASSLSGGVNTEAFF.

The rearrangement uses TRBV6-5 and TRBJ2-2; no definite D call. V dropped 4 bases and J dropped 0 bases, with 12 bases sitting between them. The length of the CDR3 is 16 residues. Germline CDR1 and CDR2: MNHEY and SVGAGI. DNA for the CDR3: TGTGCCAGCAGTTCTCGAATTGTCCCGAACACCGGGGAGCTGTTTTTT. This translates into CASSSRIVPNTGELFF.

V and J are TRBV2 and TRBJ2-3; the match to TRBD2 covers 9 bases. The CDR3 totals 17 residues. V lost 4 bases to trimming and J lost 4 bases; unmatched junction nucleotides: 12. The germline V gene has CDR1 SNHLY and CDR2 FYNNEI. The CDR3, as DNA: TGTGCCAGCAGTGCCTTATCGGGACTAGCTATGCCAGATACGCAGTATTTT. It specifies CASSALSGLAMPDTQYF.

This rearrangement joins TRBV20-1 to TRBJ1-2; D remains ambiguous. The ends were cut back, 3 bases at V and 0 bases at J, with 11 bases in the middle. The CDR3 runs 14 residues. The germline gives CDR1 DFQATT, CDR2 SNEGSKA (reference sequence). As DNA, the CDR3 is TGCAGTGCTAGCCCCCGGGCGGCTAACTATGGCTACACCTTC. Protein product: CSASPRAANYGYTF.

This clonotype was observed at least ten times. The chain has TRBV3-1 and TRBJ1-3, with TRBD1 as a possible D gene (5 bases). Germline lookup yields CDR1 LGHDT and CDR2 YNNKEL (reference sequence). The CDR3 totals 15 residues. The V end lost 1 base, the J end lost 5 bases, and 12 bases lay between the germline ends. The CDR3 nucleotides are TGTGCCAGCAGCCAAGGCCGACAGAGCCGAAACACCATATATTTT. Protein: CASSQGRQSRNTIYF.

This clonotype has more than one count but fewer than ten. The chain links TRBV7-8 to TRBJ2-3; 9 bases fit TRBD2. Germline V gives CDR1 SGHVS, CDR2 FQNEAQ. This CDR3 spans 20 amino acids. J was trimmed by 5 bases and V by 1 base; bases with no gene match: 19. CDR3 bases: TGTGCCAGCAGCTTAGGTTTCCGAATACTAGCGGGCGACTTAAAAGATACGCAGTATTTT. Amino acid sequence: CASSLGFRILAGDLKDTQYF.

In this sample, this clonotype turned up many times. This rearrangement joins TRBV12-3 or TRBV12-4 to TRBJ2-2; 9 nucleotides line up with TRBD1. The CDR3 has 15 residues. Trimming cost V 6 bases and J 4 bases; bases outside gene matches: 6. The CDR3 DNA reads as TGTGCCAGCAGCGCCGGGACAGGGTTCACCGGGGAGCTGTTTTTT. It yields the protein CASSAGTGFTGELFF.

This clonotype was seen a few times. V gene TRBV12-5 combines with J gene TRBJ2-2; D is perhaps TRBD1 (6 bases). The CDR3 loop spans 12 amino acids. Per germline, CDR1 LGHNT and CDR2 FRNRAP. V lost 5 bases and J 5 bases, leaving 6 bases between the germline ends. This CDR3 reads CASGGTTGELFF. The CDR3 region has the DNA TGTGCTAGTGGTGGGACAACCGGGGAGCTGTTTTTT. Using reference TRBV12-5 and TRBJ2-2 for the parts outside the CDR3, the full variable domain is DARVTQTPRHKVTEMGQEVTMRCQPILGHNTVFWYRQTMMQGLELLAYFRNRAPLDDSGMPKDRFSAEMPDATLATLKIQPSEPRDSAVYFCASGGTTGELFFGEGSRLTVL.

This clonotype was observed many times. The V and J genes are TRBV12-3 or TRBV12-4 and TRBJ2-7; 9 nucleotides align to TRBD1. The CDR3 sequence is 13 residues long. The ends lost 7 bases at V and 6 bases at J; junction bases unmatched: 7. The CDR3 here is CASTLQGAGEQYF. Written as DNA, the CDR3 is TGTGCCAGCACCTTACAGGGGGCGGGCGAGCAGTACTTC.

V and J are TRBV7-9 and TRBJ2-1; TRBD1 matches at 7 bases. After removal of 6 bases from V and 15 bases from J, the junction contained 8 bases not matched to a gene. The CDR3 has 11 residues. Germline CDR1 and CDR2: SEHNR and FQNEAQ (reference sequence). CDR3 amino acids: CASRSRGPGFF. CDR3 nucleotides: TGTGCCAGCAGGTCTAGGGGGCCTGGGTTCTTC.